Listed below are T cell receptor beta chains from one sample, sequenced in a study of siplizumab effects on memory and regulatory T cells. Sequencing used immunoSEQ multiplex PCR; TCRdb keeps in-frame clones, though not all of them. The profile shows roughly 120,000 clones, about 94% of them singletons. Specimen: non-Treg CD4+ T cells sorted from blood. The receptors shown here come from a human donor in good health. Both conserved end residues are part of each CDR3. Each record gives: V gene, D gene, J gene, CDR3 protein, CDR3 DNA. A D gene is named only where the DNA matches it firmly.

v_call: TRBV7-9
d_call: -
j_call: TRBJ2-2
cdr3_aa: CASSAKTANTGELFF
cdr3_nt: TGTGCCAGCAGCGCGAAGACAGCGAACACCGGGGAGCTGTTTTTT

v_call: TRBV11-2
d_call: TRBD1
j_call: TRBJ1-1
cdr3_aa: CASSSGQGNEAFF
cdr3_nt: TGTGCCAGCAGCTCGGGACAGGGAAATGAAGCTTTCTTT

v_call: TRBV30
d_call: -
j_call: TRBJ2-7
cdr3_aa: CAWKPKGNEQYF
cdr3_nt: TGTGCCTGGAAACCCAAAGGGAACGAGCAGTACTTC

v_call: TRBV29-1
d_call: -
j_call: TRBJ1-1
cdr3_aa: CSVVGNSEAFF
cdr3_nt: TGCAGCGTTGTGGGGAACTCTGAAGCTTTCTTT

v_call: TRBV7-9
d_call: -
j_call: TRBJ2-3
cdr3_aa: CASSPTGGGGTDTQYF
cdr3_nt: TGTGCCAGCAGCCCCACAGGAGGGGGGGGCACAGATACGCAGTATTTT

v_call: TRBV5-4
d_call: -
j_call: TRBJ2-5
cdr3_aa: CASSLPGLIQETQYF
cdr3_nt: TGTGCCAGCAGCTTACCGGGACTGATCCAAGAGACCCAGTACTTC

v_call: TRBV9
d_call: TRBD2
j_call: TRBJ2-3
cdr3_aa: CASSARLAGGRGTGTQYF
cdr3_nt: TGTGCCAGCAGCGCTCGACTAGCGGGAGGGCGGGGCACAGGTACGCAGTATTTT

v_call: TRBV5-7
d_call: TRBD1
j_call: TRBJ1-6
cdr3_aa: CASSETGLRYSPLHF
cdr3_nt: TGTGCCAGCAGCGAGACAGGGCTGAGGTATTCACCCCTCCACTTT

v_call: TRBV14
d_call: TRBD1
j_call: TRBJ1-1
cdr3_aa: CASSQVPGGSTEAFF
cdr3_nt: TGTGCCAGCAGCCAAGTACCAGGGGGTTCGACTGAAGCTTTCTTT

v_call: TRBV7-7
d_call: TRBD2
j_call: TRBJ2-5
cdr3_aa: CASSLGLSGETQYF
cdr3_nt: TGTGCTAGCAGCTTGGGACTATCGGGGGAGACCCAGTACTTC

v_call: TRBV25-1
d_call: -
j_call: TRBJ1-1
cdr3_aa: CASSGGQFNTEAFF
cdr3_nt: TGTGCCAGCAGTGGTGGACAGTTTAACACTGAAGCTTTCTTT

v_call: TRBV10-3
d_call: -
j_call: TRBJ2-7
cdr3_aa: CAISDRTTVPFWDF
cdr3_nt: TGTGCCATCAGCGACAGGACCACCGTTCCCTTTTGGGACTTC

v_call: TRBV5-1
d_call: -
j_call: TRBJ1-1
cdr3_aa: CASSTPRYTEAFF
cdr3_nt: TGCGCCAGCAGCACTCCAAGGTATACTGAAGCTTTCTTT

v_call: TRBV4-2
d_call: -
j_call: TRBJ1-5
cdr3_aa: CASSQLLAGGTQPQHF
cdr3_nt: TGTGCCAGCAGCCAATTGTTGGCAGGAGGAACGCAGCCCCAGCATTTT

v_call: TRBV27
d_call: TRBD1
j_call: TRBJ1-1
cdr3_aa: CASSLSRQGVTEAFF
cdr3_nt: TGTGCCAGCAGTTTATCTCGTCAGGGGGTCACTGAAGCTTTCTTT

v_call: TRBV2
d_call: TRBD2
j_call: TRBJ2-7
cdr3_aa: CASNLAGVYEQYF
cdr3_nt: TGTGCCAGCAACCTAGCGGGAGTCTACGAGCAGTACTTC

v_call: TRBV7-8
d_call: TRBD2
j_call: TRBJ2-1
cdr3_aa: CASSFKREAGNEQFF
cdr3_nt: TGTGCCAGCAGCTTTAAGCGGGAGGCGGGTAATGAGCAGTTCTTC

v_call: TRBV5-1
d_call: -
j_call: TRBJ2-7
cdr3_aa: CATGEGSLASEQYF
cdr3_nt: TGCGCCACCGGAGAGGGGTCTCTGGCGTCCGAGCAGTACTTC

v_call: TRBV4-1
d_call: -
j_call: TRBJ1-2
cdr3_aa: CASSRDGGYTF
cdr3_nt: TGCGCCAGCTCCCGGGACGGTGGCTACACCTTC

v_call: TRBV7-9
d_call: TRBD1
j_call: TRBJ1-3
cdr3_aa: CASSRTGQGISGNTIYF
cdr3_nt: TGTGCCAGCAGCCGAACGGGACAGGGGATTTCTGGAAACACCATATATTTT

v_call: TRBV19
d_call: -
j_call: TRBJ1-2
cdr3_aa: CASRSPGVNYGYTF
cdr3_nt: TGTGCCAGTAGATCCCCAGGGGTAAACTATGGCTACACCTTC

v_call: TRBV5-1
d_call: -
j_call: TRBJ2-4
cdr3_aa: CASSLGPKNIQYF
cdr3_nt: TGCGCCAGCAGCTTGGGGCCGAAAAACATTCAGTACTTC

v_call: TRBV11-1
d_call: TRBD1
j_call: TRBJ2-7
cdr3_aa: CASSPGQGVNEQYF
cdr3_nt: TGTGCCAGCAGCCCGGGACAGGGTGTCAACGAGCAGTACTTC